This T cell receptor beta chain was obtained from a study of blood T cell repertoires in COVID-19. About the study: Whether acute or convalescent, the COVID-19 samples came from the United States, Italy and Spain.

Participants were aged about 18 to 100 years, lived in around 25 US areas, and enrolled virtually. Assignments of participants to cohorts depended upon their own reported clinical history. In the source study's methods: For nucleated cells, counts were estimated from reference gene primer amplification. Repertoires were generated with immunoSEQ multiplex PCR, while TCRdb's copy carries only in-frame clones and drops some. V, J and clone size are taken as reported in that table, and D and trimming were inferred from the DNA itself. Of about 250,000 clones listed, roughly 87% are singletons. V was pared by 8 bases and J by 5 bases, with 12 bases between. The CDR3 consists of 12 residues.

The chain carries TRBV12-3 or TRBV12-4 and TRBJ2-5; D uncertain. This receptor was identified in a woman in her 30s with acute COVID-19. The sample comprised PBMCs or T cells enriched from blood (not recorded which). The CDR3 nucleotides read TGTGCCAGCGCGATAGGAGCGGAGACCCAGTACTTC. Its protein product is CASAIGAETQYF.